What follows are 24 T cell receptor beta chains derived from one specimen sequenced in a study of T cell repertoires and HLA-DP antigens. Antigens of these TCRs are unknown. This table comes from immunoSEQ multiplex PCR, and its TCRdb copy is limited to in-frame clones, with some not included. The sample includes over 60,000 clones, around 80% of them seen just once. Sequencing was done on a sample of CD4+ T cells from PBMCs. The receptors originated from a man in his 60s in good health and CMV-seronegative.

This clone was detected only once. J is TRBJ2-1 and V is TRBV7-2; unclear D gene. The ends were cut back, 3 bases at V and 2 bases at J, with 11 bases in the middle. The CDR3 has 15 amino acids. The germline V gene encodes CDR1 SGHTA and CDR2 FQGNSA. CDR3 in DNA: TGTGCCAGCAGCTTCTCCCAGCAAGCCTACAATGAGCAGTTCTTC. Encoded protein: CASSFSQQAYNEQFF.

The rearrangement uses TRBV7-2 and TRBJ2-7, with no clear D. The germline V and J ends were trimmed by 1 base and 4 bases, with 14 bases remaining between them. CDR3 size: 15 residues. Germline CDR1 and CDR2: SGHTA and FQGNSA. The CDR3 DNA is TGTGCCAGCAGCTTAGGACATATTGGGGATTACGAGCAGTACTTC. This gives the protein CASSLGHIGDYEQYF.

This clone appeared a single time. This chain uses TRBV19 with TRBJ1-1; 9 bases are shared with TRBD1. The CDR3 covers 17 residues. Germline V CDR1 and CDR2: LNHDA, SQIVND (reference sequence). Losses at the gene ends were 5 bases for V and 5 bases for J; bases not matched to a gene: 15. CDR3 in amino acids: CASSSQYWGQGGTEAFF. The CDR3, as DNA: TGTGCCAGTAGTTCTCAATATTGGGGACAGGGTGGTACTGAAGCTTTCTTT.

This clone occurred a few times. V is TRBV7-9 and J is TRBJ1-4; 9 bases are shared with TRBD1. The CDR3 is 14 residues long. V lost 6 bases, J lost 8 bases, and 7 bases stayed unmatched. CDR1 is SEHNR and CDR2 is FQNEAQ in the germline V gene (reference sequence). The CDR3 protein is CASSSQGAGEKLFF. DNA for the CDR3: TGTGCCAGCAGTTCACAGGGGGCGGGGGAAAAACTGTTTTTT.

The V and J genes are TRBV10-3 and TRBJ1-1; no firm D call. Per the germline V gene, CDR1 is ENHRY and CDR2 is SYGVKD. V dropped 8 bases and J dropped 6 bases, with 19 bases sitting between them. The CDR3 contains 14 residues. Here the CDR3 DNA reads TGTGCCATCCAAAAAAGTCGGGGTTTGGCTGAAGCTTTCTTT. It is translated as CAIQKSRGLAEAFF.

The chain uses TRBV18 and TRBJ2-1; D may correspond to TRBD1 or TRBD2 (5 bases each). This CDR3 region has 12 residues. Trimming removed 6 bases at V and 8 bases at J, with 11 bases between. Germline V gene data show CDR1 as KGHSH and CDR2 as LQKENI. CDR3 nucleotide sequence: TGTGCCAGCTCCCCTTTGGGGGATGAGCAGTTCTTC. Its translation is CASSPLGDEQFF.

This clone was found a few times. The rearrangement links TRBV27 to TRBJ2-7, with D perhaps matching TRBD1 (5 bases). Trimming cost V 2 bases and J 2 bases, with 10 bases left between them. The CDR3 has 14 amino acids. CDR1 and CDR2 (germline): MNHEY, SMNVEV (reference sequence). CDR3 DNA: TGTGCCAGCAGTTTAGCCAGGGTAGCCTACGAGCAGTACTTC. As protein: CASSLARVAYEQYF.

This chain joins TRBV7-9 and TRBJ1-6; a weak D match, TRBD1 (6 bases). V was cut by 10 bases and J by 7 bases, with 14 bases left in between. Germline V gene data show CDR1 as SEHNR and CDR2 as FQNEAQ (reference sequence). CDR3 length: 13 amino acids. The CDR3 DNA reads TGTGCCACCCCGGAGGGGGGCAATTCACCCCTCCACTTT. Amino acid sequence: CATPEGGNSPLHF.

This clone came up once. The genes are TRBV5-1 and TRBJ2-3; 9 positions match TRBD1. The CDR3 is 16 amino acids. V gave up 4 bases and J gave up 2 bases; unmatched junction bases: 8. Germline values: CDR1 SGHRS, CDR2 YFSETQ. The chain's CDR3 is CASSAPTGGNTDTQYF. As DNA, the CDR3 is TGCGCCAGCAGCGCTCCGACAGGGGGGAACACAGATACGCAGTATTTT. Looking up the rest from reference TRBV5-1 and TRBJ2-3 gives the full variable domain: KAGVTQTPRYLIKTRGQQVTLSCSPISGHRSVSWYQQTPGQGLQFLFEYFSETQRNKGNFPGRFSGRQFSNSRSEMNVSTLELGDSALYLCASSAPTGGNTDTQYFGPGTRLTVL.

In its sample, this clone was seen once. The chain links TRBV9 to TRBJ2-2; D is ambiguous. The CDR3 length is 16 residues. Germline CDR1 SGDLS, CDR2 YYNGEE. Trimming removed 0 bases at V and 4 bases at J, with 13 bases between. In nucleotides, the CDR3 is TGTGCCAGCAGCGTAGCGGCAGGACGTGCCACCGGGGAGCTGTTTTTT. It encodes CASSVAAGRATGELFF.

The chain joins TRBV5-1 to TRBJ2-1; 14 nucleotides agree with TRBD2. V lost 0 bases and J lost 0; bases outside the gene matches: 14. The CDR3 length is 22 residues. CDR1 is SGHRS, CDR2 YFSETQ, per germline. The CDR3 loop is CASSLGSLSPTSGGASYNEQFF. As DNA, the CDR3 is TGCGCCAGCAGCTTGGGGTCCCTATCTCCGACTAGCGGGGGGGCCTCCTACAATGAGCAGTTCTTC.

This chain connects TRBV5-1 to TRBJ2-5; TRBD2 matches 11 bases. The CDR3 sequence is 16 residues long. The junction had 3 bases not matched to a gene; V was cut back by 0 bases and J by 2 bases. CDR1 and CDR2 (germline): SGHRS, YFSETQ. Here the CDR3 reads CASSLEGLAEQETQYF. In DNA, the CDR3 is TGCGCCAGCAGCTTGGAGGGACTAGCGGAACAAGAGACCCAGTACTTC.

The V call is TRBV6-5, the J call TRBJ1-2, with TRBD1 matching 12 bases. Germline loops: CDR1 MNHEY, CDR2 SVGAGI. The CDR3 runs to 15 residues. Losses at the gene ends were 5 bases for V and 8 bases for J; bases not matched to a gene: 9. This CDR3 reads CASSPGQGANTGYTF. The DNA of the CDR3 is TGTGCCAGCAGTCCGGGACAGGGGGCTAATACGGGCTACACCTTC.

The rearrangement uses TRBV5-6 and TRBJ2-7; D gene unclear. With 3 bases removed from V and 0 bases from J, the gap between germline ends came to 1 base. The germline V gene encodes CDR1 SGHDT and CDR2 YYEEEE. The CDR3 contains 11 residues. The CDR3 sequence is CASSYSYEQYF. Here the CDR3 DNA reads TGTGCCAGCAGCTACTCCTACGAGCAGTACTTC.

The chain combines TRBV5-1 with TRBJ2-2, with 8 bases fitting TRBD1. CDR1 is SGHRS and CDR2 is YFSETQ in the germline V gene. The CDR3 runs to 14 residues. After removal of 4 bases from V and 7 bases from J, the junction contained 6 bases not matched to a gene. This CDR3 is CASSPGGAGGELFF. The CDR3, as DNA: TGCGCCAGCAGCCCAGGGGGCGCGGGCGGGGAGCTGTTTTTT. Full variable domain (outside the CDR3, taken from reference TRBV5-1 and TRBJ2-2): KAGVTQTPRYLIKTRGQQVTLSCSPISGHRSVSWYQQTPGQGLQFLFEYFSETQRNKGNFPGRFSGRQFSNSRSEMNVSTLELGDSALYLCASSPGGAGGELFFGEGSRLTVL.

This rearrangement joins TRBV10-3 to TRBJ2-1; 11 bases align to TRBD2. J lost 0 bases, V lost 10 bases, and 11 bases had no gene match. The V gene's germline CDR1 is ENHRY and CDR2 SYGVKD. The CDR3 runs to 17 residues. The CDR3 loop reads CATQGLAGFSSYNEQFF. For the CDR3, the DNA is TGTGCCACCCAAGGACTAGCGGGCTTTAGCTCCTACAATGAGCAGTTCTTC.

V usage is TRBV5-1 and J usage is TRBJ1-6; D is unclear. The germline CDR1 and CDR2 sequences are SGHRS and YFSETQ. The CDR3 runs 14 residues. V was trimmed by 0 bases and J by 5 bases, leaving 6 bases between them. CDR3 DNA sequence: TGCGCCAGCAGCTTGGCCACAGATAATTCACCCCTCCACTTT. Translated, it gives CASSLATDNSPLHF.

CDR3 nucleotide sequence: TGTGCCAGCTCACCACCCGGGGGGGCCATCTACAATGAGCAGTTCTTC. This codes for CASSPPGGAIYNEQFF. This chain connects TRBV18 to TRBJ2-1, with 8 bases that match TRBD2. This CDR3 spans 16 amino acids. Trimming took 0 bases from V and 3 from J; bases not matched to a gene: 4. Germline V gene lookup returns CDR1 KGHSH and CDR2 LQKENI.

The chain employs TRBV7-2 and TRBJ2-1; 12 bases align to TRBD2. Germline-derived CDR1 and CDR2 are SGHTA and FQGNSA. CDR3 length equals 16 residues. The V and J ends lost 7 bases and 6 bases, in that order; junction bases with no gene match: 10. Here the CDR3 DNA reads TGTGCCAGCAATCCCTCCCTAGCGGGGGGGCTCAATGAGCAGTTCTTC. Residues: CASNPSLAGGLNEQFF.

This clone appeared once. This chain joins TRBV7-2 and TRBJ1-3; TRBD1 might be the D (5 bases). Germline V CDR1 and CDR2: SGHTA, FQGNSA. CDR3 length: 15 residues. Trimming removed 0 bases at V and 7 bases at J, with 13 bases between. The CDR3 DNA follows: TGTGCCAGCAGCTTAGCCTTACAGGTCCCGAACACCATATATTTT. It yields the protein CASSLALQVPNTIYF.

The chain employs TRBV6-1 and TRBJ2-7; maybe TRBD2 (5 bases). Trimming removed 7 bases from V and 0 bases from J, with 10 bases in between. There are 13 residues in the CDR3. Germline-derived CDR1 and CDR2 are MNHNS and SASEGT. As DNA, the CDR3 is TGTGCCAGCACCCGGGAACACTCCTACGAGCAGTACTTC. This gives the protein CASTREHSYEQYF.

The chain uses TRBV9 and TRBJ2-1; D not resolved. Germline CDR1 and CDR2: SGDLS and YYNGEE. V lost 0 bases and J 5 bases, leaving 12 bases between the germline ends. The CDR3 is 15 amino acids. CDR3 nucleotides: TGTGCCAGCAGCGTAGATGGAGCCTTCAACAATGAGCAGTTCTTC. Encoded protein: CASSVDGAFNNEQFF. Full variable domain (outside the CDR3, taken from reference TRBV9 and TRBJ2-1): DSGVTQTPKHLITATGQRVTLRCSPRSGDLSVYWYQQSLDQGLQFLIQYYNGEERAKGNILERFSAQQFPDLHSELNLSSLELGDSALYFCASSVDGAFNNEQFFGPGTRLTVL.

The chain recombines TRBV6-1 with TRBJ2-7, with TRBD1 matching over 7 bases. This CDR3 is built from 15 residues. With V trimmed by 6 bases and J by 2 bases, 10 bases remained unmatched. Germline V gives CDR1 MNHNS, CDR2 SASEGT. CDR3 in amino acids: CASRGTGARTYEQYV. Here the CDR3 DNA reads TGTGCCAGCAGGGGTACAGGGGCCCGAACCTACGAGCAGTACGTC.

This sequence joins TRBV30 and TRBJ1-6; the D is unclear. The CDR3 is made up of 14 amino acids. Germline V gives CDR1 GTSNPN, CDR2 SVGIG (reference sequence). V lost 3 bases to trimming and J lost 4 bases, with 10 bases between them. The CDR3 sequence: CAWRPGGYNSPLHF. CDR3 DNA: TGTGCCTGGAGACCCGGCGGATATAATTCACCCCTCCACTTT.